Listed below are T cell receptor beta chains from one sample, sequenced in a study of blood T cell repertoires in COVID-19. This table comes from immunoSEQ multiplex PCR, and its TCRdb copy is limited to in-frame clones, with some not included. In the table there are approximately 290,000 clones, approximately 86% of which are singletons. Source material: peripheral blood. The receptors shown here come from a human donor with COVID-19, enrolled during active disease. The donor label of this sample is uncertain. Each CDR3 is given with its conserved first and last residue. A D gene is named only where the DNA matches it firmly. Some rows have no size entry. The others give once, few or many, or a class for an expanded clone.

length: 14; D: -; J: TRBJ1-5; size: once; V: TRBV30; DNA: TGTGCCTGGAGGCCCCGGGGGAGCAATCAGCCCCAGCATTTT; CDR3: CAWRPRGSNQPQHF
length: 13; D: -; J: TRBJ1-1; size: once; V: TRBV12-3/TRBV12-4; DNA: TGTGCCAGCAGTTTAGGGGGGCGGAGTGAAGCTTTCTTT; CDR3: CASSLGGRSEAFF
length: 16; D: TRBD2; J: TRBJ2-1; size: -; V: TRBV7-3; DNA: TGTGCCAGCAGCTCGGGGGGAGGAGCGGGAGTACGGGAGCAGTTCTTC; CDR3: CASSSGGGAGVREQFF
length: 16; D: TRBD1; J: TRBJ2-3; size: -; V: TRBV5-6; DNA: TGTGCCAGCAGCTCCAACAGGGGGCGTTTCACAGATACGCAGTATTTT; CDR3: CASSSNRGRFTDTQYF
length: 12; D: -; J: TRBJ1-2; size: -; V: TRBV28; DNA: TGTGCCAGCAGTTTATCACGGGGGGGCTACACCTTC; CDR3: CASSLSRGGYTF
length: 14; D: TRBD1; J: TRBJ2-7; size: -; V: TRBV7-9; DNA: TGTGCCAGCAGCCCAGGGACAGGGGCCTCCGAGCAGTACTTC; CDR3: CASSPGTGASEQYF
length: 14; D: TRBD1; J: TRBJ1-5; size: -; V: TRBV27; DNA: TGTGCCAGCAGTCCACGGACAGGGACAGGGCCCCAGCATTTT; CDR3: CASSPRTGTGPQHF
length: 15; D: TRBD1; J: TRBJ1-6; size: once; V: TRBV2; DNA: TGTGCCAGCAGTGAACGACAGGGTAGTGGTTCACCCCTCCACTTT; CDR3: CASSERQGSGSPLHF
length: 18; D: TRBD1; J: TRBJ1-5; size: -; V: TRBV15; DNA: TGTGCCACCAGCAGAGGGACAGGGTCTATTTATAGCAATCAGCCCCAGCATTTT; CDR3: CATSRGTGSIYSNQPQHF
length: 14; D: TRBD1; J: TRBJ1-5; size: once; V: TRBV19; DNA: TGTGCCAGTAGCGCGACAGGGGGCGGGCAGCCCCAGCATTTT; CDR3: CASSATGGGQPQHF
length: 16; D: TRBD2; J: TRBJ2-1; size: -; V: TRBV19; DNA: TGTGCCAGTAGTATAACGGGACTAGCGGCCTACAATGAGCAGTTCTTC; CDR3: CASSITGLAAYNEQFF
length: 16; D: TRBD2; J: TRBJ2-3; size: -; V: TRBV5-1; DNA: TGCGCCAGCAGCCGCGGGAGTGAGGGGCACACAGATACGCAGTATTTT; CDR3: CASSRGSEGHTDTQYF
length: 16; D: -; J: TRBJ1-5; size: few; V: TRBV6-2/TRBV6-3; DNA: TGTGCCAGCAGTTACTCGGCGGCACTTAGCAATCAGCCCCAGCATTTT; CDR3: CASSYSAALSNQPQHF
length: 14; D: -; J: TRBJ1-6; size: -; V: TRBV3-1/TRBV3-2; DNA: TGTGCCAGCAGCCCCGAGCCGTTCGGGTCACCCCTCCACTTT; CDR3: CASSPEPFGSPLHF
length: 14; D: TRBD1; J: TRBJ1-1; size: -; V: TRBV10-3; DNA: TGTGCCATCAGTGAGACTAGGGACAGCACTGAAGCTTTCTTT; CDR3: CAISETRDSTEAFF
length: 14; D: TRBD1; J: TRBJ2-2; size: -; V: TRBV28; DNA: TGTGCCAGCAGCGGGACAGATAAAACCGGGGAGCTGTTTTTT; CDR3: CASSGTDKTGELFF
length: 13; D: -; J: TRBJ1-1; size: -; V: TRBV5-1; DNA: TGCGCCAGCAGCTTGTATGAGGACACTGAAGCTTTCTTT; CDR3: CASSLYEDTEAFF
length: 12; D: TRBD1; J: TRBJ1-2; size: -; V: TRBV19; DNA: TGTGCCAGTAGTCGGACAGGTTCGGGCTACACCTTC; CDR3: CASSRTGSGYTF
length: 14; D: TRBD1; J: TRBJ1-1; size: -; V: TRBV10-3; DNA: TGTGCCATCAGTGAACAGGGGGCGTCGGTGGAAGCTTTCTTT; CDR3: CAISEQGASVEAFF
length: 16; D: TRBD1; J: TRBJ2-1; size: -; V: TRBV19; DNA: TGTGCCAGTACCATCTCGGACAGGGCCTTGGGGAATGAGCAGTTCTTC; CDR3: CASTISDRALGNEQFF
length: 13; D: TRBD1; J: TRBJ1-1; size: -; V: TRBV6-1; DNA: TGTGCCAGCAGTGACCGGGACAGGGGCGGTGCTTTCTTT; CDR3: CASSDRDRGGAFF
length: 18; D: TRBD2; J: TRBJ2-5; size: -; V: TRBV4-1; DNA: TGCGCCAGCAGCCAAGAACGAGGGACTAGCGGGAGTTGGGAGACCCAGTACTTC; CDR3: CASSQERGTSGSWETQYF
length: 16; D: -; J: TRBJ1-5; size: few; V: TRBV21-1; DNA: TGTGCCAGCAGGAGAGCGGACAGGGGGCATAATCAGCCCCAGCATTTT; CDR3: CASRRADRGHNQPQHF
length: 14; D: -; J: TRBJ2-2; size: -; V: TRBV2; DNA: TGTGCCAGCAGCCCCGGACAACCCACCGGGGAGCTGTTTTTT; CDR3: CASSPGQPTGELFF
length: 14; D: -; J: TRBJ2-2; size: -; V: TRBV3-1/TRBV3-2; DNA: TGTGCCAGCAGCCAAGAGCGGAACACCGGGGAGCTGTTTTTT; CDR3: CASSQERNTGELFF
length: 15; D: TRBD1; J: TRBJ1-2; size: -; V: TRBV3-1/TRBV3-2; DNA: TGTGCCAGCAGCCAAGATGCAGGGGGCCGGGATGGCTACACCTTC; CDR3: CASSQDAGGRDGYTF
length: 15; D: TRBD1; J: TRBJ2-7; size: -; V: TRBV27; DNA: TGTGCCAGCAGTCTTCCGGGACAGGGAAGGTACGAGCAGTACTTC; CDR3: CASSLPGQGRYEQYF
length: 12; D: -; J: TRBJ1-1; size: -; V: TRBV5-4; DNA: TGTGCCAGCAGCTCACAGGGAGGGAGCGCTTTCTTT; CDR3: CASSSQGGSAFF
length: 14; D: TRBD1; J: TRBJ2-2; size: many; V: TRBV27; DNA: TGTGCCAGCAAGATCCAGGGGGCCGGCGGGGAGCTGTTTTTT; CDR3: CASKIQGAGGELFF
length: 18; D: TRBD1; J: TRBJ1-6; size: -; V: TRBV3-1/TRBV3-2; DNA: TGTGCCAGCAGCCAAGATCCAGGGAAGGACAGGGGTGGTTCACCCCTCCACTTT; CDR3: CASSQDPGKDRGGSPLHF
length: 15; D: -; J: TRBJ1-2; size: -; V: TRBV3-1/TRBV3-2; DNA: TGTGCCAGCAGCCAAACATCCATGGTGCCCTATGGCTACACCTTC; CDR3: CASSQTSMVPYGYTF
length: 16; D: -; J: TRBJ2-7; size: -; V: TRBV6-2/TRBV6-3; DNA: TGTGCCAGCAGTTACTCGTGGCGTCCCACTACCTACGAGCAGTACTTC; CDR3: CASSYSWRPTTYEQYF
length: 15; D: TRBD1; J: TRBJ2-2; size: -; V: TRBV27; DNA: TGTGCCAGCAGTAAGGGACAGAGGAACACCGGGGAGCTGTTTTTT; CDR3: CASSKGQRNTGELFF
length: 13; D: -; J: TRBJ1-1; size: -; V: TRBV28; DNA: TGTGCCAGCAGTCCCGGGACTCCTGAAGGAGCTTTCTTT; CDR3: CASSPGTPEGAFF
length: 15; D: TRBD1; J: TRBJ1-4; size: -; V: TRBV7-8; DNA: TGTGCCAGCAGCGAGATGACAGGGCTTGAGGAAAAACTGTTTTTT; CDR3: CASSEMTGLEEKLFF
length: 13; D: -; J: TRBJ2-5; size: -; V: TRBV19; DNA: TGTGCCAGTAGTACGTACGGGACTGAGGCCCAGTACTTC; CDR3: CASSTYGTEAQYF
length: 16; D: TRBD1; J: TRBJ1-2; size: -; V: TRBV19; DNA: TGTGCCAGTAGTGGTCCCCGGGACAGGGTTTGGTATGGCTACACCTTC; CDR3: CASSGPRDRVWYGYTF
length: 13; D: -; J: TRBJ2-2; size: -; V: TRBV11-3; DNA: TGTGCCAGCAGCTTAGATCACAGGGGGGAGCTGTTTTTT; CDR3: CASSLDHRGELFF
length: 12; D: -; J: TRBJ1-1; size: -; V: TRBV6-5; DNA: TGTGCCAGCAGTTATTCGGACACTGAAGCTTTCTTT; CDR3: CASSYSDTEAFF
length: 16; D: -; J: TRBJ1-6; size: -; V: TRBV9; DNA: TGTGCCAGCAGCTCCAAGACCGGGATGGGAAATTCACCCCTCCACTTT; CDR3: CASSSKTGMGNSPLHF
length: 15; D: -; J: TRBJ2-5; size: -; V: TRBV12-1; DNA: TGTGCCAGCAGCTTCGACGGGACTCCCCTGGAGACCCAGTACTTC; CDR3: CASSFDGTPLETQYF
length: 15; D: TRBD1; J: TRBJ1-2; size: -; V: TRBV11-2; DNA: TGTGCCAGCAGCTTTACGAGGGGACAGGGCCATGGCTACACCTTC; CDR3: CASSFTRGQGHGYTF
length: 14; D: TRBD2; J: TRBJ2-7; size: -; V: TRBV29-1; DNA: TGCAGCGTTGATCCGAGCGGGAATGGGTACGAGCAGTACTTC; CDR3: CSVDPSGNGYEQYF
length: 15; D: -; J: TRBJ2-2; size: -; V: TRBV9; DNA: TGTGCCAGCAGCGTAGCTAGCTATCTCACCGGGGAGCTGTTTTTT; CDR3: CASSVASYLTGELFF
length: 15; D: TRBD1; J: TRBJ1-6; size: -; V: TRBV19; DNA: TGTGCCAGTACAGTTTGGACAGGTCCAAACTCACCCCTCCACTTT; CDR3: CASTVWTGPNSPLHF
length: 15; D: -; J: TRBJ1-4; size: -; V: TRBV15; DNA: TGTGCCACCAGCAGAGATCGGGGGGGAAATGAAAAACTGTTTTTT; CDR3: CATSRDRGGNEKLFF
length: 13; D: TRBD1; J: TRBJ1-6; size: -; V: TRBV30; DNA: TGTGCCTGGACCAAGGACAGGTCTAGGCCCCTCCACTTT; CDR3: CAWTKDRSRPLHF
length: 15; D: -; J: TRBJ1-4; size: -; V: TRBV5-1; DNA: TGCGCCAGCACCCCCTATGGGGGGGTTGGGGAAAAACTGTTTTTT; CDR3: CASTPYGGVGEKLFF
length: 12; D: TRBD2; J: TRBJ2-3; size: -; V: TRBV12-3/TRBV12-4; DNA: TGTGCCTGTCGGACTAGCTCAGATACGCAGTATTTT; CDR3: CACRTSSDTQYF
length: 17; D: TRBD1; J: TRBJ2-4; size: -; V: TRBV18; DNA: TGTGCCAGCTCACCACTAAACCTCCGGGACAGGGAAAACATTCAGTACTTC; CDR3: CASSPLNLRDRENIQYF
length: 14; D: -; J: TRBJ1-2; size: -; V: TRBV6-1; DNA: TGTGCCAGCAGTGAAGCCGGCAGGGACTATGGCTACACCTTC; CDR3: CASSEAGRDYGYTF